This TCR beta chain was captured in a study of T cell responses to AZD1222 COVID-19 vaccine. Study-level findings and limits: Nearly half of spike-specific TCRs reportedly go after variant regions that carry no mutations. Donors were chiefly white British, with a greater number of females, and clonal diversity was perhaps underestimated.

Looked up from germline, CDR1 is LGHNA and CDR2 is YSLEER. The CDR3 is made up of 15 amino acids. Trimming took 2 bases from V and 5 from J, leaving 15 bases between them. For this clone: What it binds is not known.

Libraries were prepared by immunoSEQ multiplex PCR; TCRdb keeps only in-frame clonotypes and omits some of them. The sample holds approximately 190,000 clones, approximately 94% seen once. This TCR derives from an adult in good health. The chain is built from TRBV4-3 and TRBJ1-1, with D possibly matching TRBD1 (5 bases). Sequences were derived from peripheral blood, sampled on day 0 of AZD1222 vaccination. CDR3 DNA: TGCGCCAGCAGCCAAATACAGGTCATGGGGACTGAAGCTTTCTTT. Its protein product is CASSQIQVMGTEAFF.